This T cell receptor beta chain was captured in a study of response to subunit inactivated influenza vaccine. The length of the CDR3 is 16 residues. Deletions cut 6 bases from V and 4 bases from J, with 20 bases between. Per germline, CDR1 MNHEY and CDR2 SMNVEV (reference sequence). MiXCR was run by TCRdb on the RT-PCR reads, yielding one entry per CDR3 protein. In the table there are more than 450,000 distinct CDR3 sequences, around 10% of which are singletons. This clonotype was observed a handful of times. This same sample was also part of a study on T cells expressing NK-cell markers. That report adds: UMIs were included in TCR beta cDNA generated by 5'RACE template switching. Source material for TCR beta repertoires consisted of sorted CD3+CD56+NKG2C+, CD3+CD56+NKG2C- and CD3+CD56-NKG2C+ T cells.

The TCR originated in a man aged 45-60 years who received an inactivated influenza vaccine. The V and J genes are TRBV27 and TRBJ2-3, with a possible D match to TRBD1 (6 bases). The sequences come from PBMCs from blood, collected on the day of vaccination. CDR3 amino acids: CASRIFAGGQADTQYF. The CDR3 coding sequence is TGTGCCAGCAGGATTTTCGCTGGGGGCCAAGCAGATACGCAGTATTTT.